The present entry profiles one T cell receptor (beta chain) with its context. Antigen specificity is unknown. This CDR3 is built from 14 residues. The trim removed 3 bases at V and 2 bases at J, leaving 3 bases unmatched. Germline-derived CDR1 and CDR2 are SGHAT and FQNNGV. These data are taken from a study of OX40 agonist ivuxolimab in advanced cancers. About the study: Patients received the agonistic anti-OX40 (CD134) antibody ivuxolimab. Enrollees could have had prior anti-PD-1, anti-PD-L1 or anti-CTLA-4 therapy, which about 40% had received. Study-wide findings and caveats: The work left the antigen specificity of expanded peripheral T cells undetermined. Doses of 0.1 to 3.0 mg/kg were accompanied by clonal expansion of CD4+ and CD8+ blood T cells by week 6.

TCRdb's table, derived via immunoSEQ multiplex PCR, lists solely in-frame clones and lacks some. Of more than 60,000 clones in the sample, more than 75% were seen once. J is TRBJ2-5 and V is TRBV11-2; 7 bases line up with TRBD2. Here the sequenced sample was CD4+ or CD8+ T cells sorted from blood, taken in a trial of the OX40 agonist ivuxolimab. The receptor was isolated from an adult with an advanced solid tumor such as melanoma, head and neck, liver or kidney cancer. CDR3 DNA: TGTGCCAGCAGCTTCACAGCGGGGCAAGAGACCCAGTACTTC. Translated, it gives CASSFTAGQETQYF.